Included here is one T cell receptor (beta chain) sequence, with context. The source of the sample is a study of tumor-infiltrating lymphocytes in localized non-small cell lung cancer. As for the study in general: From each patient, both tumor and uninvolved lung, non-adjacent to tumor, were sampled.

Repertoires were generated with immunoSEQ multiplex PCR, while TCRdb's copy carries only in-frame clones and drops some. The sample contains fewer than 15,000 clones, roughly 76% of which appear only once. Germline CDR1 reads LGHNA; CDR2 reads YNFKEQ. The CDR3 is 15 residues long. The V and J ends lost 4 bases and 1 base, in that order; junction bases with no gene match: 6. This TCR was sampled from a human donor with non-small cell lung cancer. The V and J genes are TRBV4-2 and TRBJ1-1, with 7 bases that match TRBD1. Sequenced material: uninvolved lung tissue not adjacent to the tumor. CDR3 region: CASSLQGGQNTEAFF. The CDR3 DNA is TGTGCCAGCAGCCTCCAGGGGGGCCAGAACACTGAAGCTTTCTTT.